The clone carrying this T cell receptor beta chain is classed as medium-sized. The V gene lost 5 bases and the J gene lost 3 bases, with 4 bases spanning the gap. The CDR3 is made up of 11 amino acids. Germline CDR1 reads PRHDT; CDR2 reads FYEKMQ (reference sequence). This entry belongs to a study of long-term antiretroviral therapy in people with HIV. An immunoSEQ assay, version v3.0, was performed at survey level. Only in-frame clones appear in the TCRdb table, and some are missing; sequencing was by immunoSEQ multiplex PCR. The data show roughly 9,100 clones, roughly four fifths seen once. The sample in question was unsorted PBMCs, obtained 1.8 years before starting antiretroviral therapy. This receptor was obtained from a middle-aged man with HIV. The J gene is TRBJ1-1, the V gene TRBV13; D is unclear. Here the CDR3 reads CASSADTEAFF. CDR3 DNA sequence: TGTGCCAGCAGCGCAGACACTGAAGCTTTCTTT.